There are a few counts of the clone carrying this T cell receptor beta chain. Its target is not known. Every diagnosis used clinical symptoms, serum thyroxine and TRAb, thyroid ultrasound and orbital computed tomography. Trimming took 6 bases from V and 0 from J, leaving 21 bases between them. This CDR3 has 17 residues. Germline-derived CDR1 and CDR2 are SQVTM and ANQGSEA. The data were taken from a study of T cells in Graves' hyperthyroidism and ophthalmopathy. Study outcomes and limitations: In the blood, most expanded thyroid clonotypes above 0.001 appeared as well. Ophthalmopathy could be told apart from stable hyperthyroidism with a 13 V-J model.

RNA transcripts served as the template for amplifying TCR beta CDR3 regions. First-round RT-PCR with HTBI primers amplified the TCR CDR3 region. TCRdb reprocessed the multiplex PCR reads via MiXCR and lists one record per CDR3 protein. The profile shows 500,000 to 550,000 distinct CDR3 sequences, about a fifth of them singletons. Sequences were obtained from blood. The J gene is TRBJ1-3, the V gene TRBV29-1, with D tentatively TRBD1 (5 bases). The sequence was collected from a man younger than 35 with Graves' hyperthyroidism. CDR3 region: CSVRGAAGSHSGNTIYF. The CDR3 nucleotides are TGCAGCGTCCGAGGGGCCGCGGGATCCCACTCTGGAAACACCATATATTTT. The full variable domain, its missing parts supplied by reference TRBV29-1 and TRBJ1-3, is SAVISQKPSRDICQRGTSLTIQCQVDSQVTMMFWYRQQPGQSLTLIATANQGSEATYESGFVIDKFPISRPNLTFSTLTVSNMSPEDSSIYLCSVRGAAGSHSGNTIYFGEGSWLTVV.